This record looks at one T cell receptor beta chain sequence and its context. This sample was included in a study of siplizumab effects on memory and regulatory T cells. Profiling relied on immunoSEQ multiplex PCR, and the TCRdb table lists in-frame clones only, not all of them. The sample has tens of thousands of clones, over 85% seen once; the top ten hold around 6.5%. V lost 7 bases and J lost 0, with 9 bases in between. CDR3 length equals 13 residues. CDR1 is MNHEY, CDR2 SMNVEV, per germline (reference sequence). What was sequenced was CD8+ T cells sorted from blood. The origin of this receptor is a human donor in good health. The genes are TRBV27 and TRBJ1-1; tentative D call: TRBD1 (6 bases). CDR3 in DNA: TGTGCCAGCATGCGGGGGCTGAACACTGAAGCTTTCTTT. As protein: CASMRGLNTEAFF.